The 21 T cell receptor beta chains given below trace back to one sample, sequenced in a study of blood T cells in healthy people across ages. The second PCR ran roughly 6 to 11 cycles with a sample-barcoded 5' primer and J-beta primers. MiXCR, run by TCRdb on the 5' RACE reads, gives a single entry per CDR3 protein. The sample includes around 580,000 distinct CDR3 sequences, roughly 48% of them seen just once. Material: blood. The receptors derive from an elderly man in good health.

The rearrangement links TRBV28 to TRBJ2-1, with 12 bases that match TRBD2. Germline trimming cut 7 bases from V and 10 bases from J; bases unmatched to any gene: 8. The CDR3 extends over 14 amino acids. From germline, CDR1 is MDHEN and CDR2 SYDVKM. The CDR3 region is CASTPSGGDYEQFF. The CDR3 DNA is TGTGCCAGCACCCCTAGCGGGGGGGACTACGAGCAGTTCTTC.

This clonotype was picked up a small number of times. The CDR3 spells CSANRDSHEQYF. The CDR3 coding sequence is TGCAGTGCAAACAGGGATTCCCACGAGCAGTACTTC. The V and J genes are TRBV20-1 and TRBJ2-7; TRBD1 is a possible D gene (6 bases). The CDR3 spans 12 residues. Trimming removed 6 bases at V and 5 bases at J, with 14 bases between. Germline assignment: CDR1 DFQATT and CDR2 SNEGSKA (reference sequence).

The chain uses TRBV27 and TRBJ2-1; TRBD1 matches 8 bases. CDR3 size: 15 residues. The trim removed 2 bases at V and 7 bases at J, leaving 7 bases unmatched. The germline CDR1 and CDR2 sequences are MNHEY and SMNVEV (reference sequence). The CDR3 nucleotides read TGTGCCAGCAGTTTAGAGGCAGGGGGCGGGAATGAGCAGTTCTTC. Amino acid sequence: CASSLEAGGGNEQFF.

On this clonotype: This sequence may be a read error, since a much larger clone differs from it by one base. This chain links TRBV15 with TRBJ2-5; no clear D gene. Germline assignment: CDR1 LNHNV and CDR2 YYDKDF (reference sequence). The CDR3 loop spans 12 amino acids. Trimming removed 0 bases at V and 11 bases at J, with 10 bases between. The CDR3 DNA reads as TGTGCCACCAGCAGAGATACGGGTGAGCAGTACTTC. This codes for CATSRDTGEQYF.

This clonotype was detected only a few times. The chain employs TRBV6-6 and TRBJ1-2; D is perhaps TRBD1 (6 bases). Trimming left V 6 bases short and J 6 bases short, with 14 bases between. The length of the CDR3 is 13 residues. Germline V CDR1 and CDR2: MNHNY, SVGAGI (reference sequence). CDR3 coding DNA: TGTGCCAGCAGGGCGCAGGGGTATGATGGCTACACCTTC. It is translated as CASRAQGYDGYTF.

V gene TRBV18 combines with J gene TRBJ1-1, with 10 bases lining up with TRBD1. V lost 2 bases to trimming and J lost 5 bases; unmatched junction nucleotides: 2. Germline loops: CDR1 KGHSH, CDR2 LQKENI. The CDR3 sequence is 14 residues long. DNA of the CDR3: TGTGCCAGCTCACCAGGGACAGGGGAGACTGAAGCTTTCTTT. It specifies CASSPGTGETEAFF.

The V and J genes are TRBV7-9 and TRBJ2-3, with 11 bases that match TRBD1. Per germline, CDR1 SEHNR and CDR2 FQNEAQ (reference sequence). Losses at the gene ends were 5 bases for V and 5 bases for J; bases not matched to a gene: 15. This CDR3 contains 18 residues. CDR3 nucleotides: TGTGCCAGCAGCAAACCCCCCCCGGGACAGGGGGAACAAGATACGCAGTATTTT. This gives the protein CASSKPPPGQGEQDTQYF.

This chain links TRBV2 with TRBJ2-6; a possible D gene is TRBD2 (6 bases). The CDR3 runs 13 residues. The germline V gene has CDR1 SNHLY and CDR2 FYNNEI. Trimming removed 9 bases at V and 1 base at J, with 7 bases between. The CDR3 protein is CARGLSGANVLTF. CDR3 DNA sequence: TGTGCCAGAGGACTATCTGGGGCCAACGTCCTGACTTTC.

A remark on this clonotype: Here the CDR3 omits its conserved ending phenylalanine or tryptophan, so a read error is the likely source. The CDR3 is CSAGISYEQYS. The CDR3 nucleotides are TGCAGCGCGGGGATCTCCTACGAGCAGTACTCC. This chain connects TRBV29-1 to TRBJ2-7, with a weak D call TRBD2 (5 bases). The CDR3 is made up of 11 amino acids. V was cut by 7 bases and J by 0 bases, with 7 bases left in between. Germline CDR1 reads SQVTM; CDR2 reads ANQGSEA.

DNA of the CDR3: TGCAGTGCTAGTGGAGGCAAATACACAGATACGCAGTATTTT. It is translated as CSASGGKYTDTQYF. This chain joins TRBV20-1 and TRBJ2-3, with a possible D match to TRBD2 (5 bases). In germline, CDR1 is DFQATT, CDR2 SNEGSKA (reference sequence). The CDR3 runs 14 residues. The V end was cut by 3 bases, the J end by 2 bases, with 12 bases between.

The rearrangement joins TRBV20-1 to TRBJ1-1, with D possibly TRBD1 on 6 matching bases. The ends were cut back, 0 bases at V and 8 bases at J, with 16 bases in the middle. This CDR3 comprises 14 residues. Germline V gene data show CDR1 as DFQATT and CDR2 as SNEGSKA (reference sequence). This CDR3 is CSARDWGPGTEAFF. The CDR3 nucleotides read TGCAGTGCTAGAGATTGGGGTCCTGGGACAGAAGCTTTCTTT.

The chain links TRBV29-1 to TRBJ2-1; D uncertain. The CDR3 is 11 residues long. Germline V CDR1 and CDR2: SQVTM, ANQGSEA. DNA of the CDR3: TGCACCGGGCGGCAGAACAATGAGCAGTTCTTC. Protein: CTGRQNNEQFF.

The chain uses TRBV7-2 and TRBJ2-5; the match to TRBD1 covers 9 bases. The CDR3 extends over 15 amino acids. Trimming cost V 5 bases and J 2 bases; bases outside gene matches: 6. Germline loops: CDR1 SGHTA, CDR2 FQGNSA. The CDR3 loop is CASSPIGTGQETQYF. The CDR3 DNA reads TGTGCCAGCAGCCCGATCGGGACAGGGCAAGAGACCCAGTACTTC.

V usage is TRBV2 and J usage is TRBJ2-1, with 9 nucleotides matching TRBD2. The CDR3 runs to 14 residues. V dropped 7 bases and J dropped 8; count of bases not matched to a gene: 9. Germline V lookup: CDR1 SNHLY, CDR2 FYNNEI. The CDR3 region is CASNWGGREDEQFF. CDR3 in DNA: TGTGCCAGCAATTGGGGCGGGAGGGAGGATGAGCAGTTCTTC.

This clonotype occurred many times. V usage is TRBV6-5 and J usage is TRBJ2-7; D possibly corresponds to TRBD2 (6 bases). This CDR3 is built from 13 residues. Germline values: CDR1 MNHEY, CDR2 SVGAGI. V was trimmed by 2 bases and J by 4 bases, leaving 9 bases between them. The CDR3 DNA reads TGTGCCAGCAGTTACCCAGGGACTTACGAGCAGTACTTC. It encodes CASSYPGTYEQYF.

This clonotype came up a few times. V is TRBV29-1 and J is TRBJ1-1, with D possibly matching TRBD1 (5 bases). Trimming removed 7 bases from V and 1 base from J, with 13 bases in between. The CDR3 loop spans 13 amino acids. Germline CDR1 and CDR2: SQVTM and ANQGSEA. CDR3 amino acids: CSALGRANTEAFF. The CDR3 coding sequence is TGCAGCGCCCTAGGCAGGGCGAACACTGAAGCTTTCTTT. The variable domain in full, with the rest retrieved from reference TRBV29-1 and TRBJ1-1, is SAVISQKPSRDICQRGTSLTIQCQVDSQVTMMFWYRQQPGQSLTLIATANQGSEATYESGFVIDKFPISRPNLTFSTLTVSNMSPEDSSIYLCSALGRANTEAFFGQGTRLTVV.

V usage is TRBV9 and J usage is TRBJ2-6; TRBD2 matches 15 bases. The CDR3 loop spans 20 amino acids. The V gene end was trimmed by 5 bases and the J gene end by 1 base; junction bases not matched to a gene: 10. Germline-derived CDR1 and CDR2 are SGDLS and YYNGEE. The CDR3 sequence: CASSRRRTSGRDSGANVLTF. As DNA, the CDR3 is TGTGCCAGCAGTCGTAGGCGGACTAGCGGGAGGGATTCTGGGGCCAACGTCCTGACTTTC.

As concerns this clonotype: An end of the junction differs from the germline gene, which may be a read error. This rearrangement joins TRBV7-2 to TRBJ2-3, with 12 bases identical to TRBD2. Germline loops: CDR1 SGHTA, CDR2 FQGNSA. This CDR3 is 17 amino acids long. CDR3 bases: TGTGCCAGCAGCTTGAGGACTAGCGGGGCTAGCACAGATACTCAGTATTTT. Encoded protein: CASSLRTSGASTDTQYF.

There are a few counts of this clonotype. The CDR3 reads CASSSAGNHNEQFF. The CDR3 DNA reads as TGTGCCAGCAGTTCGGCAGGGAACCACAATGAGCAGTTCTTC. The chain uses TRBV27 and TRBJ2-1; D may be TRBD1 (5 bases). V lost 4 bases and J lost 5, with 12 bases in between. CDR1 is MNHEY, CDR2 SMNVEV, per germline (reference sequence). This CDR3 comprises 14 residues.

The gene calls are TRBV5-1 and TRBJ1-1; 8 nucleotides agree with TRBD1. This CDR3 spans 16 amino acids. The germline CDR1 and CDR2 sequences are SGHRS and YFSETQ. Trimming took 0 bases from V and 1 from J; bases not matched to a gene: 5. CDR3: CASSLARGLQNTEAFF. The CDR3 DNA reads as TGCGCCAGCAGCTTGGCCAGGGGGCTACAGAACACTGAAGCTTTCTTT.

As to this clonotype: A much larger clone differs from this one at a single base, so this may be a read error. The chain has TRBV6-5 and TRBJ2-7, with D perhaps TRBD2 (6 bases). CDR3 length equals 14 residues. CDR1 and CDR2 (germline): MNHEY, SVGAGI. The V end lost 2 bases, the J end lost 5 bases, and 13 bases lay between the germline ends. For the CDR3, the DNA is TGTGCCAGCAGTTACGCGCGACTAGGGAACGAGCAGTACTTC. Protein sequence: CASSYARLGNEQYF.